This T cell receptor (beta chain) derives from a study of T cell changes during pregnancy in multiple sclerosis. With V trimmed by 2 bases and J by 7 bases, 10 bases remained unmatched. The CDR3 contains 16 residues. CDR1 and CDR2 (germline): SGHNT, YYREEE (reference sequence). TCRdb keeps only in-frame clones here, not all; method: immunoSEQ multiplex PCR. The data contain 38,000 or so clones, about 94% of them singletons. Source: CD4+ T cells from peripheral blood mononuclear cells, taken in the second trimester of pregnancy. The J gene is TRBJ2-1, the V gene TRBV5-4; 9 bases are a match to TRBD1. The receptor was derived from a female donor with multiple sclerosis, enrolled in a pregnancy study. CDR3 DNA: TGTGCCAGCAGCTTCGGGGGACAGGGTGTTAGGAATGAGCAGTTCTTC. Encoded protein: CASSFGGQGVRNEQFF. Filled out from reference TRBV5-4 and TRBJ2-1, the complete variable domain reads ETGVTQSPTHLIKTRGQQVTLRCSSQSGHNTVSWYQQALGQGPQFIFQYYREEENGRGNFPPRFSGLQFPNYSSELNVNALELDDSALYLCASSFGGQGVRNEQFFGPGTRLTVL.